This entry features one TCR beta chain sequence. What it binds is unknown. Relative to the germline gene, one junction end is altered; a read error may explain this. These data come from a study of cytomegalovirus exposure and HLA in healthy donors. At the level of the study: Earlier results showed 120 million or so unique TCR beta sequences derived from roughly 200 million T cells. Study conclusions and caveats: Later findings reportedly placed an Asian-associated ancestry cluster below the 666-donor mean for N-insertions.

PCR used 60 Vbeta primers and 13 Jbeta primers. Using immunoSEQ multiplex PCR, the repertoire was profiled, and TCRdb retains in-frame clones only, with some absent. The sample consists of around 100,000 clones, around 75% of them appearing once. There are 15 residues in the CDR3. Looked up from germline, CDR1 is SGHAT and CDR2 is FQNNGV. The sequenced sample consisted of PBMCs. The clonotype was recovered from a man aged 45-65 years in good health and CMV-seronegative. The V and J genes are TRBV11-2 and TRBJ2-7, with 7 bases matching TRBD1. The CDR3 DNA reads TGTGCTAGCAGCTATACAGGGGTAGGGTTCTACGAGCAGTACTTC. It codes for CASSYTGVGFYEQYF.